This T cell receptor (beta chain) was captured by sequencing in a study of T cells after yellow fever vaccination. Study results and caveats: Detected again after the booster were most primary-vaccination clones, at roughly 95% CD4 and 70% to 90% CD8.

This CDR3 has 14 amino acids. V shed 3 bases and J shed 2 bases, with 9 bases lying between them. Per the germline V gene, CDR1 is LNHDA and CDR2 is SQIVND (reference sequence). Universal primer sites and UMIs were introduced during 5'RACE template-switching synthesis of TCR cDNA. TCRdb analysed the 5' RACE reads with MiXCR anew, one entry per CDR3 protein. The sample has about 580,000 distinct CDR3 sequences, about a sixth seen once. Regarding this clonotype: Antigen specificity is unknown.

The chain links TRBV19 to TRBJ2-3; D is unclear. This specimen consisted of PBMCs, obtained 5 to 6 days after the first yellow fever vaccination. This receptor was obtained from a man younger than 30 who received the YFV17D yellow fever vaccine. The CDR3 loop is CASSIGLYTDTQYF. DNA for the CDR3: TGTGCCAGTAGTATTGGGTTGTACACAGATACGCAGTATTTT.